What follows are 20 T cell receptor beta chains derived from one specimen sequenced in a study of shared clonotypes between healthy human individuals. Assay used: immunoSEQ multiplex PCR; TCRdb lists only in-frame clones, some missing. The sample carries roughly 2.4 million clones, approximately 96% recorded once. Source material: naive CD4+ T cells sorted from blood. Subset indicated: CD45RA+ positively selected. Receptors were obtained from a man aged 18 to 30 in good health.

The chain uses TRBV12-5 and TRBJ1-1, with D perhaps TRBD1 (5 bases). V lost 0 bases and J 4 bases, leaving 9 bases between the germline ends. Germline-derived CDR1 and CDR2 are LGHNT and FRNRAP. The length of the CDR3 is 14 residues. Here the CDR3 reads CASGLVDRGTEAFF. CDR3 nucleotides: TGTGCTAGTGGTTTGGTAGATAGGGGCACTGAAGCTTTCTTT. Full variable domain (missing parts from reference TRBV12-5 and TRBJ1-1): DARVTQTPRHKVTEMGQEVTMRCQPILGHNTVFWYRQTMMQGLELLAYFRNRAPLDDSGMPKDRFSAEMPDATLATLKIQPSEPRDSAVYFCASGLVDRGTEAFFGQGTRLTVV.

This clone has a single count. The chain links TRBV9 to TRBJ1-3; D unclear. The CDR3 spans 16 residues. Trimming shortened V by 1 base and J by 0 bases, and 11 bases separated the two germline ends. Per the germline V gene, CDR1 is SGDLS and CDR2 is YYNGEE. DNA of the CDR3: TGTGCCAGCAGCGTATCCGGGCAGAGCTCTGGAAACACCATATATTTT. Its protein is CASSVSGQSSGNTIYF.

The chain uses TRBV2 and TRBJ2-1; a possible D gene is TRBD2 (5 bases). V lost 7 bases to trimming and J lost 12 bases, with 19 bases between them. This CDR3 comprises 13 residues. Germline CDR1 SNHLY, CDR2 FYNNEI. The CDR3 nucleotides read TGTGCCAGCATAGGTGGGCCGAAAGAGGGGCAGTTCTTC. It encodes CASIGGPKEGQFF.

The CDR3 DNA reads as TGTGCCAGCAGCATACAGAGTCAGGGAGAGCAGTACTTC. Amino acid sequence: CASSIQSQGEQYF. The V and J genes are TRBV28 and TRBJ2-7; TRBD1 might be the D (5 bases). CDR1 and CDR2 (germline): MDHEN, SYDVKM. Trimming removed 6 bases from V and 7 bases from J, with 16 bases in between. The CDR3 is 13 residues long.

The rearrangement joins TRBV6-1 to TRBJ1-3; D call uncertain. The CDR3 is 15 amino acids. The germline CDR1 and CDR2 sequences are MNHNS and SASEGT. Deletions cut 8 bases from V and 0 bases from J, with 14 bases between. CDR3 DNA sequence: TGTGCCAGCTGGGGAGGGCCCTACTCTGGAAACACCATATATTTT. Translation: CASWGGPYSGNTIYF.

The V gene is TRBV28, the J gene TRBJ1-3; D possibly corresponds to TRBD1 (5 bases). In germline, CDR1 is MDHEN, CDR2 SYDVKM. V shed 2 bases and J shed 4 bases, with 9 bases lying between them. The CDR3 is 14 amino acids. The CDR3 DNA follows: TGTGCCAGCAGTTTACAGGGATGGGGAAACACCATATATTTT. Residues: CASSLQGWGNTIYF.

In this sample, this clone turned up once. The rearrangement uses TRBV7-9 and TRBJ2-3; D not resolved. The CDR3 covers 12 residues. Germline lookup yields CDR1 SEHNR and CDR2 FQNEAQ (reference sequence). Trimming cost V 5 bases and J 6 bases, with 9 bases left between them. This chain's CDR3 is CASSILDDTQYF. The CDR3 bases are TGTGCCAGCAGCATCCTAGATGATACGCAGTATTTT.

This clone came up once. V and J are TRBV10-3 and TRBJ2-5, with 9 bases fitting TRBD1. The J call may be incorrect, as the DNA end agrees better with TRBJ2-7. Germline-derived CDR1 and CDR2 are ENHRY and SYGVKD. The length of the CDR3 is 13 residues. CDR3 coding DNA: TGTGCCACCGGGACAGGGACCCACTACGAGCAGTACTTC. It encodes CATGTGTHYEQYF.

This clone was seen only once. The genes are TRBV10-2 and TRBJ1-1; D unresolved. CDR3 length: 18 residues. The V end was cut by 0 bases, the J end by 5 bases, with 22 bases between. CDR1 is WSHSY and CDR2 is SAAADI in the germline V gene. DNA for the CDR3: TGCGCCAGCAGTGAGTCCGACCCAGCGGAGGTGCGGGGTACTGAAGCTTTCTTT. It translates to CASSESDPAEVRGTEAFF.

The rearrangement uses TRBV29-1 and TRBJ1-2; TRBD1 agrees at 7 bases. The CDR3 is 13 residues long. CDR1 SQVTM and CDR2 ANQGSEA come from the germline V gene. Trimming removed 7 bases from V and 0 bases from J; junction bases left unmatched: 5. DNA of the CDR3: TGCAGCGCCATGACAGGGACTAACTATGGCTACACCTTC. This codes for CSAMTGTNYGYTF. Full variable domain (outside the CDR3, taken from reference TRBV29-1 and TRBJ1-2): SAVISQKPSRDICQRGTSLTIQCQVDSQVTMMFWYRQQPGQSLTLIATANQGSEATYESGFVIDKFPISRPNLTFSTLTVSNMSPEDSSIYLCSAMTGTNYGYTFGSGTRLTVV.

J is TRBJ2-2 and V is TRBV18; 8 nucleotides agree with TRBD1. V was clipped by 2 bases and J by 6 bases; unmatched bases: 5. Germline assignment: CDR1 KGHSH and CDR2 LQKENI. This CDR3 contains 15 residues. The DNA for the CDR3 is TGTGCCAGCTCACCAAGTACAGGGGGAGCCGGGGAGCTGTTTTTT. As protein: CASSPSTGGAGELFF.

The DNA for the CDR3 is TGTGCCAGCAGCTTAGCGCGGCAGGGGAACACTGAAGCTTTCTTT. As protein: CASSLARQGNTEAFF. The chain recombines TRBV7-6 with TRBJ1-1; possible D gene TRBD1, 5 bases. V was clipped by 0 bases and J by 1 base, with 9 bases between them. Germline V gene data show CDR1 as SGHVS and CDR2 as FNYEAQ. The CDR3 sequence is 15 residues long.

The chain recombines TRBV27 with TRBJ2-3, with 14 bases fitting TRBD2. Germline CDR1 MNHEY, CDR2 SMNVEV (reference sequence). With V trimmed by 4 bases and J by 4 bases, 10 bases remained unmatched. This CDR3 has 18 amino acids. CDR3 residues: CASSSTGLAGVLADTQYF. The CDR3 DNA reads TGTGCCAGCAGTTCGACGGGACTAGCGGGAGTGTTAGCAGATACGCAGTATTTT.

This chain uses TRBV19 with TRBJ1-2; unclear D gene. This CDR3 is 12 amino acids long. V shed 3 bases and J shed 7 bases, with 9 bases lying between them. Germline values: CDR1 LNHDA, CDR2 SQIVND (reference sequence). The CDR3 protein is CASSMTLSGYTF. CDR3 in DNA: TGTGCCAGTAGTATGACGCTTAGTGGCTACACCTTC.

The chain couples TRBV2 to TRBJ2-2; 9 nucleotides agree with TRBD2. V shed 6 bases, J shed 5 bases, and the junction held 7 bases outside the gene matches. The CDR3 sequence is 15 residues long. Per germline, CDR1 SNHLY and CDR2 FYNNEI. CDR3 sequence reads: CASSPAGGFTGELFF. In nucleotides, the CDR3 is TGTGCCAGCAGCCCGGCGGGAGGGTTTACCGGGGAGCTGTTTTTT.

In DNA form, the CDR3 reads TGTGCCATCAAGGGTTTATCGAACACTGAAGCTTTCTTT. Translation gives CAIKGLSNTEAFF. The chain is built from TRBV10-3 and TRBJ1-1; D not certain. The CDR3 runs to 13 residues. Germline V CDR1 and CDR2: ENHRY, SYGVKD. The ends were cut back, 7 bases at V and 1 base at J, with 10 bases in the middle.

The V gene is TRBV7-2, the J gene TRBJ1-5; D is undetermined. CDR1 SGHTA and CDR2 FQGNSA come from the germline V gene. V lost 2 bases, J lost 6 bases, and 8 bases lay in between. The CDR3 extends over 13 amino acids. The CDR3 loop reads CASSLSGGQPQHF. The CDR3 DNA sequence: TGTGCCAGCAGCTTATCGGGCGGTCAGCCCCAGCATTTT.

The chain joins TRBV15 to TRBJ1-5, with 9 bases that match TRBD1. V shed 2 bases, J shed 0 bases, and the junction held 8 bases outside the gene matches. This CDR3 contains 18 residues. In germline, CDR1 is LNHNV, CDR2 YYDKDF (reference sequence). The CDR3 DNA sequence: TGTGCCACCAGCAGAACTAGGACAGGGGCTAATAGCAATCAGCCCCAGCATTTT. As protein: CATSRTRTGANSNQPQHF. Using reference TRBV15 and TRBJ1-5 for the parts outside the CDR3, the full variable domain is DAMVIQNPRYQVTQFGKPVTLSCSQTLNHNVMYWYQQKSSQAPKLLFHYYDKDFNNEADTPDNFQSRRPNTSFCFLDIRSPGLGDTAMYLCATSRTRTGANSNQPQHFGDGTRLSIL.

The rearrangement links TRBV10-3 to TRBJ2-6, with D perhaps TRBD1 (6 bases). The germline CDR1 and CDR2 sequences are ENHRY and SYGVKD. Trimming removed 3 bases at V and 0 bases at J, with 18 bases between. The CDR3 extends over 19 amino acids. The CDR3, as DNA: TGTGCCATCAGTGATTGGAAACAGGGCTTCCTCTCTGGGGCCAACGTCCTGACTTTC. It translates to CAISDWKQGFLSGANVLTF.

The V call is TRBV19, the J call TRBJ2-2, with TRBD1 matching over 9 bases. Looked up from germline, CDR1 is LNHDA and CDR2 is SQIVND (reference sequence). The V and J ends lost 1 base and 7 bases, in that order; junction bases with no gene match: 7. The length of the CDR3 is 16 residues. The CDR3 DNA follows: TGTGCCAGTAGTATAGGGGGGACAGGGTTAATCGGGGAGCTGTTTTTT. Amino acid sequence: CASSIGGTGLIGELFF.